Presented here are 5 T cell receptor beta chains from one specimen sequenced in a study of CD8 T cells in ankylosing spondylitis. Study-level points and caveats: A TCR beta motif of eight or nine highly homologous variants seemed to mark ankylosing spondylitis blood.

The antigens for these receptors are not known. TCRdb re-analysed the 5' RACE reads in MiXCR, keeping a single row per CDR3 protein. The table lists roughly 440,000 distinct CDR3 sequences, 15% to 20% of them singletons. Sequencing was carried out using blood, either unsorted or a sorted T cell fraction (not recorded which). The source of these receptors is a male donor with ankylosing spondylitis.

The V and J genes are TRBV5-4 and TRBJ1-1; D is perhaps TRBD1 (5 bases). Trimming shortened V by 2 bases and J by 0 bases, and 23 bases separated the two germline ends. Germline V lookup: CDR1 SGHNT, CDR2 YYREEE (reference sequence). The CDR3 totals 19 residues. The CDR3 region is CASSFSVVWGTGLNTEAFF. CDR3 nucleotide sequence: TGTGCCAGCAGCTTTTCAGTGGTTTGGGGTACAGGTTTGAACACTGAAGCTTTCTTT.

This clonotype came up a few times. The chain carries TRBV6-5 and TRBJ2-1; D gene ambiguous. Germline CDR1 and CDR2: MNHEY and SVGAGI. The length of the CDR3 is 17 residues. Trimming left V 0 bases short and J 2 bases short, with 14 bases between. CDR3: CASSYSFSGTAYNEQFF. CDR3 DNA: TGTGCCAGCAGTTACTCGTTTTCAGGAACCGCCTACAATGAGCAGTTCTTC.

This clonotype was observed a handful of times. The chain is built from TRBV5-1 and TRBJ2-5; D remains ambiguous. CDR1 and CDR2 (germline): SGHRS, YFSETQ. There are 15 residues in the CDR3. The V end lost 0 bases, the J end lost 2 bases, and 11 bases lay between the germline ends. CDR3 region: CASSLGGVSQETQYF. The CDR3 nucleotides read TGCGCCAGCAGCTTGGGAGGAGTAAGTCAAGAGACCCAGTACTTC.

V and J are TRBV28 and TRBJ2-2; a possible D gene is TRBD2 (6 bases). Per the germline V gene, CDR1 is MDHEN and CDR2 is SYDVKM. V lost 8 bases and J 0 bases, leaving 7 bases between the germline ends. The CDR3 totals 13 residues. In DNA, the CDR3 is TGTGCCAGCCGACTAGCGAACACCGGGGAGCTGTTTTTT. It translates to CASRLANTGELFF.

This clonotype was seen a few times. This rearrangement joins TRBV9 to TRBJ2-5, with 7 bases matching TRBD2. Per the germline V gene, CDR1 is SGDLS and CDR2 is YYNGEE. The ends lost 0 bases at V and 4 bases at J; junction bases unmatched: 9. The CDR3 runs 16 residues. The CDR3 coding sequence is TGTGCCAGCAGCGTAGGTCGGGGAGGGCTAGTAGAGACCCAGTACTTC. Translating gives CASSVGRGGLVETQYF. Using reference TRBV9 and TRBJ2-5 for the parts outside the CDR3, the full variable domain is DSGVTQTPKHLITATGQRVTLRCSPRSGDLSVYWYQQSLDQGLQFLIQYYNGEERAKGNILERFSAQQFPDLHSELNLSSLELGDSALYFCASSVGRGGLVETQYFGPGTRLLVL.